This is a list of T cell receptor beta chains from one sample in a study of pediatric ulcerative colitis. Clones were read by immunoSEQ multiplex PCR, and TCRdb kept only the in-frame ones, dropping some. Seen here are 36,000 or so clones, 60% to 75% observed once, and the top ten hold roughly 0.7%. Sample: gut tissue. The origin of the receptors is a boy aged 5 to 17 with moderate ulcerative colitis. The conserved cysteine and the conserved F or W are not part of the CDR3 here.

V	CDR3
TRBV29-1	SVPRDRGLDEQF
TRBV6-5	ASSYSGITEAF
TRBV11-3	ASSQTSGTGEQY
TRBV28	ASSTRGPALYYEQY
TRBV10-2	ASRNQGDEQY
TRBV10-3	AISESESGGTVTDTQY
TRBV6-1	ASSEAGGVAEQF
TRBV28	ASRAQGNYGYT
TRBV29-1	SPTGVNTEAF
TRBV7-8	ASSLQGGGNTIY
TRBV9	ASSRTNSNQPQH
TRBV5-8	ASSLETGVGYT
TRBV19	ASSARLAGGTDTQY
TRBV18	ASSPRTGGSGANVLT
TRBV5-1	ASSQDRGRRNEQF
TRBV5-1	ASKTGRNSGANVLT